Listed here are 3 T cell receptor beta chains from one sample, sequenced in a study of OX40 agonist ivuxolimab in advanced cancers. The data were produced by immunoSEQ multiplex PCR, yet TCRdb's version contains in-frame clones alone and is incomplete. The sample consists of about 82,000 clones, about nine tenths of them appearing once. Source: CD4+ or CD8+ T cells sorted from blood, taken in a trial of the OX40 agonist ivuxolimab. Receptors originate from an adult with an advanced solid tumor such as melanoma, head and neck, liver or kidney cancer.

The chain is built from TRBV5-1 and TRBJ2-2, with D perhaps TRBD2 (6 bases). CDR3 length equals 15 residues. V gave up 4 bases and J gave up 0 bases, with 10 bases separating them. Germline assignment: CDR1 SGHRS and CDR2 YFSETQ. CDR3 in DNA: TGCGCCAGCAGCCCGGGACTTCCGAACACCGGGGAGCTGTTTTTT. Residues: CASSPGLPNTGELFF.

The CDR3 bases are TGTGCCAGCAGCCCGGGACTAGCGGGGTCCTACGAGCAGTACTTC. It specifies CASSPGLAGSYEQYF. The chain carries TRBV6-5 and TRBJ2-7, with 13 bases identical to TRBD2. CDR1 is MNHEY, CDR2 SVGAGI, per germline. The V segment lost 6 bases and the J segment 1 base; nucleotides outside the gene matches: 3. This CDR3 is built from 15 residues.

This chain uses TRBV9 with TRBJ1-3; D is unresolved. The CDR3 covers 13 residues. Germline values: CDR1 SGDLS, CDR2 YYNGEE. Trimming shortened V by 0 bases and J by 4 bases, and 5 bases separated the two germline ends. The CDR3 bases are TGTGCCAGCAGCGTAGGACCAGGAAACACCATATATTTT. Protein product: CASSVGPGNTIYF.